This TCR beta chain appears in the sequencing data of a study of T-cell memory formation after mild COVID-19. Looking at the study overall: TCR clusters were mostly confined to one donor each. Overall study results and limits: The CD4+ clones that contracted clustered mainly within CM and EM, and the CD8+ clones concentrated in EMRA. Clones contracting over day 15 to 85 were CD4/CD8 balanced, with later expanders leaning CD4+.

TCR alpha and TCR beta cDNA libraries with sample barcodes and UMIs came from 5'RACE using constant-segment primers. Each CDR3 protein gets one entry after TCRdb re-called the 5' RACE reads with MiXCR. The table lists hundreds of thousands of distinct CDR3 sequences, 20% to 25% of them singletons. Concerning this clonotype: Its antigen is not identified.

Trimming at V came to 6 bases and at J to 0 bases, leaving 6 bases not matched to a gene. The germline gives CDR1 SQVTM, CDR2 ANQGSEA. This CDR3 is built from 16 residues. The chain links TRBV29-1 to TRBJ2-6; 9 nucleotides align to TRBD1. The clonotype was recovered from an adult woman who had mild COVID-19 (a few samples of this study predate the infection). Cell type and time point are not known. What was sequenced was PBMCs or a T cell subset sorted from them (not recorded which). The CDR3 sequence is CSVRTGVFSGANVLTF. The DNA of the CDR3 is TGCAGCGTGCGGACAGGGGTTTTCTCTGGGGCCAACGTCCTGACTTTC.